The 21 T cell receptor beta chains below were found in one sample sequenced in a study of blood T cell repertoires in COVID-19. Sequencing was performed with immunoSEQ multiplex PCR; in TCRdb, only in-frame clones are kept and a portion is missing. The top ten hold more than 4.5% of the sample, which has about 87,000 clones, roughly 89% seen once. Specimen: peripheral blood. These TCRs come from a woman older than 75 with active COVID-19.

The rearrangement links TRBV28 to TRBJ2-7; 7 bases match TRBD2. This CDR3 comprises 15 residues. Germline CDR1 and CDR2: MDHEN and SYDVKM. The trim removed 0 bases at V and 3 bases at J, leaving 5 bases unmatched. In DNA, the CDR3 is TGTGCCAGCAGTTTATGGGGCGGGAGAGTCTACGAGCAGTACTTC. Translating gives CASSLWGGRVYEQYF.

The V call is TRBV9, the J call TRBJ2-7, with a possible D match to TRBD2 (6 bases). The ends were cut back, 0 bases at V and 3 bases at J, with 10 bases in the middle. The CDR3 runs 14 residues. The germline gives CDR1 SGDLS, CDR2 YYNGEE. The CDR3 protein is CASSVAATSYEQYF. In DNA form, the CDR3 reads TGTGCCAGCAGCGTAGCAGCGACTAGCTACGAGCAGTACTTC.

The V call is TRBV18, the J call TRBJ1-1; no reliable D call. The V and J ends lost 0 bases and 5 bases respectively, with 10 bases between them. The CDR3 consists of 14 residues. Germline lookup yields CDR1 KGHSH and CDR2 LQKENI. CDR3 sequence (DNA): TGTGCCAGCTCACCACCGGGGAGAAGGACTGAAGCTTTCTTT. It encodes CASSPPGRRTEAFF.

The rearrangement uses TRBV19 and TRBJ2-5, with 13 bases that match TRBD2. This CDR3 is built from 16 residues. J gave up 4 bases and V 3 bases, and 5 bases lay outside the gene matches. Germline V CDR1 and CDR2: LNHDA, SQIVND (reference sequence). The CDR3 nucleotides read TGTGCCAGTAGTATTCGGACTAGCGGGAGTATAGAGACCCAGTACTTC. This gives the protein CASSIRTSGSIETQYF.

The CDR3: CASSLLDRSAGELFF. The CDR3 nucleotides are TGTGCCAGCAGCTTACTGGACAGGTCAGCCGGGGAGCTGTTTTTT. The J gene is TRBJ2-2, the V gene TRBV7-9, with 7 bases aligning to TRBD1. The CDR3 spans 15 residues. After removal of 2 bases from V and 6 bases from J, the junction contained 6 bases not matched to a gene. Germline CDR1 SEHNR, CDR2 FQNEAQ (reference sequence).

The chain carries TRBV5-1 and TRBJ2-7; 12 nucleotides align to TRBD2. J was trimmed by 3 bases and V by 4 bases; bases with no gene match: 5. The CDR3 is made up of 15 amino acids. CDR1 is SGHRS and CDR2 is YFSETQ in the germline V gene. CDR3 bases: TGCGCCAGCAGCGTGACTAGCGGGAGTCTCTACGAGCAGTACTTC. Protein sequence: CASSVTSGSLYEQYF.

The rearrangement joins TRBV5-1 to TRBJ2-7, with 11 nucleotides matching TRBD2. The junction had 15 bases not matched to a gene; V was cut back by 4 bases and J by 6 bases. The CDR3 covers 17 residues. CDR1 is SGHRS and CDR2 is YFSETQ in the germline V gene. In nucleotides, the CDR3 is TGCGCCAGCAGCATCTCCCCCCAACTAGCGGGAGCCGCCGAGCAGTACTTC. This codes for CASSISPQLAGAAEQYF.

The chain uses TRBV18 and TRBJ2-5; maybe TRBD1 (5 bases). Germline V gene data show CDR1 as KGHSH and CDR2 as LQKENI. The CDR3 spans 14 residues. V lost 2 bases and J lost 2, with 9 bases in between. The CDR3 region has the DNA TGTGCCAGCTCACCAAGACAGATTCAAGAGACCCAGTACTTC. It encodes CASSPRQIQETQYF.

The chain has TRBV6-5 and TRBJ1-2, with D unclear. V was shortened by 6 bases and J by 0 bases, with 11 bases between the two germline ends. The CDR3 length is 14 residues. In germline, CDR1 is MNHEY, CDR2 SVGAGI. The CDR3 region has the DNA TGTGCCAGCAGCCCGGGTGAAGCTAACTATGGCTACACCTTC. Protein product: CASSPGEANYGYTF.

The J gene is TRBJ2-1, the V gene TRBV3-1 (or the pseudogene TRBV3-2); the match to TRBD2 covers 15 bases. The CDR3 runs to 16 residues. The V and J ends lost 2 bases and 7 bases, in that order; junction bases with no gene match: 3. Per the germline V gene, CDR1 is LGHDT and CDR2 is YNNKEL (reference sequence). The CDR3 DNA reads as TGTGCCAGCAGCCAAAGGACTAGCGGGAGGGGTAATGAGCAGTTCTTC. It specifies CASSQRTSGRGNEQFF.

V is TRBV20-1 and J is TRBJ2-1, with 13 positions matching TRBD2. In germline, CDR1 is DFQATT, CDR2 SNEGSKA (reference sequence). V lost 3 bases to trimming and J lost 4 bases; unmatched junction nucleotides: 6. The length of the CDR3 is 16 residues. CDR3 protein: CSASEPGLAGYNEQFF. The DNA for the CDR3 is TGCAGTGCTAGTGAACCGGGACTAGCGGGATACAATGAGCAGTTCTTC.

V and J are TRBV20-1 and TRBJ2-5, with no clear D. This CDR3 has 11 residues. Germline assignment: CDR1 DFQATT and CDR2 SNEGSKA (reference sequence). The CDR3 DNA reads TGCAGCCGAGGCGAACAAGAGACCCAGTACTTC. Its translation is CSRGEQETQYF.

The chain joins TRBV4-2 to TRBJ1-5, with D possibly being TRBD1 (6 bases). This CDR3 contains 18 residues. Germline V gene lookup returns CDR1 LGHNA and CDR2 YNFKEQ. V was cut by 0 bases and J by 0 bases, with 15 bases left in between. The CDR3 DNA reads TGTGCCAGCAGCCAAGATATGGCAGGGGAACATAGCAATCAGCCCCAGCATTTT. It translates to CASSQDMAGEHSNQPQHF.

The rearrangement links TRBV28 to TRBJ1-2, with D uncertain. Germline CDR1 is MDHEN and CDR2 is SYDVKM. This CDR3 spans 14 amino acids. Trimming cost V 2 bases and J 5 bases, with 12 bases left between them. CDR3 protein: CASSLNGPGYGYTF. CDR3 bases: TGTGCCAGCAGTTTAAACGGACCGGGATATGGCTACACCTTC.

The V call is TRBV20-1, the J call TRBJ2-1; TRBD1 matches 8 bases. The ends lost 5 bases at V and 4 bases at J; junction bases unmatched: 7. Germline-derived CDR1 and CDR2 are DFQATT and SNEGSKA (reference sequence). The length of the CDR3 is 14 residues. The CDR3 here is CSAGDRGQYNEQFF. In nucleotides, the CDR3 is TGCAGTGCTGGTGACAGGGGTCAGTACAATGAGCAGTTCTTC.

The chain combines TRBV10-3 with TRBJ2-3; 14 nucleotides agree with TRBD2. Germline assignment: CDR1 ENHRY and CDR2 SYGVKD. The CDR3 loop spans 17 amino acids. Unmatched junction bases numbered 9, after V lost 10 bases and J lost 0 bases. The CDR3 bases are TGTGCCACGAAGACTAGCGGGAGGGCTGATAGCACAGATACGCAGTATTTT. It yields the protein CATKTSGRADSTDTQYF.

J is TRBJ2-3 and V is TRBV28; perhaps TRBD2 as D (6 bases). The germline V gene encodes CDR1 MDHEN and CDR2 SYDVKM. There are 13 residues in the CDR3. Trimming pared 5 bases from V and 10 bases from J, leaving 16 bases between. CDR3 amino acids: CASSPPVAVPQYF. The CDR3, as DNA: TGTGCCAGCAGTCCCCCGGTAGCGGTCCCGCAGTATTTT.

The V and J genes are TRBV7-9 and TRBJ2-7; D possibly corresponds to TRBD2 (6 bases). Per the germline V gene, CDR1 is SEHNR and CDR2 is FQNEAQ (reference sequence). The CDR3 has 14 amino acids. Trimming took off 1 base at V and 2 bases at J, with 9 bases between the two ends. Written as DNA, the CDR3 is TGTGCCAGCAGCTTAGTGCCGGGGGCCTACGAGCAGTACTTC. This sequence encodes CASSLVPGAYEQYF. The full variable domain, rest sourced from reference TRBV7-9 and TRBJ2-7, is DTGVSQNPRHKITKRGQNVTFRCDPISEHNRLYWYRQTLGQGPEFLTYFQNEAQLEKSRLLSDRFSAERPKGSFSTLEIQRTEQGDSAMYLCASSLVPGAYEQYFGPGTRLTVT.

This clone was counted a few times. The chain uses TRBV18 and TRBJ2-1; TRBD2 aligns across 15 bases. The J segment lost 8 bases and the V segment lost 5 bases, leaving 10 bases of the junction unmatched. Per germline, CDR1 KGHSH and CDR2 LQKENI. The CDR3 loop spans 17 amino acids. This chain's CDR3 is CASSTRTSGRAGDEQFF. The CDR3 DNA reads TGTGCCAGCTCAACAAGGACTAGCGGGAGGGCCGGGGATGAGCAGTTCTTC.

CDR3 bases: TGTGCCAGCTCACTACTCCTAGCGGGAGTCGGCACAGATACGCAGTATTTT. Translating gives CASSLLLAGVGTDTQYF. The chain uses TRBV18 and TRBJ2-3; 10 bases line up with TRBD2. The germline V gene has CDR1 KGHSH and CDR2 LQKENI. The CDR3 extends over 17 amino acids. V lost 4 bases and J lost 1; bases outside the gene matches: 8. Filled out from reference TRBV18 and TRBJ2-3, the complete variable domain reads NAGVMQNPRHLVRRRGQEARLRCSPMKGHSHVYWYRQLPEEGLKFMVYLQKENIIDESGMPKERFSAEFPKEGPSILRIQQVVRGDSAAYFCASSLLLAGVGTDTQYFGPGTRLTVL.

The J gene is TRBJ2-1, the V gene TRBV5-1; D might be TRBD1 (6 bases). This CDR3 contains 16 residues. The V end lost 2 bases, the J end lost 2 bases, and 14 bases lay between the germline ends. Germline loops: CDR1 SGHRS, CDR2 YFSETQ. CDR3: CASSFRTEFPYNEQFF. DNA of the CDR3: TGCGCCAGCAGCTTCAGGACAGAGTTTCCCTACAATGAGCAGTTCTTC. The complete variable domain, with remaining parts taken from reference TRBV5-1 and TRBJ2-1, reads KAGVTQTPRYLIKTRGQQVTLSCSPISGHRSVSWYQQTPGQGLQFLFEYFSETQRNKGNFPGRFSGRQFSNSRSEMNVSTLELGDSALYLCASSFRTEFPYNEQFFGPGTRLTVL.